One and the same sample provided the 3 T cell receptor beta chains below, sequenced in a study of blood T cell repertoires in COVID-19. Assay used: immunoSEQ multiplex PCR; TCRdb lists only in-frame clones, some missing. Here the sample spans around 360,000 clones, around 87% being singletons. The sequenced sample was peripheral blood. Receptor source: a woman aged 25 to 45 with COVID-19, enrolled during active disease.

The CDR3 loop is CASSLRRANTGELFF. CDR3 sequence (DNA): TGCGCCAGCAGCTTGAGGAGAGCAAACACCGGGGAGCTGTTTTTT. The rearrangement uses TRBV5-1 and TRBJ2-2; D call uncertain. Trimming left V 1 base short and J 2 bases short, with 9 bases between. This CDR3 comprises 15 residues. CDR1 is SGHRS and CDR2 is YFSETQ in the germline V gene.

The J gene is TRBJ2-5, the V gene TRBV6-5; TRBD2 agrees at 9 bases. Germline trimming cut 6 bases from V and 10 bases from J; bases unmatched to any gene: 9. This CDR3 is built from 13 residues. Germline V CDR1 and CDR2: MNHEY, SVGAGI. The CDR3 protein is CASSGSGRLGQYF. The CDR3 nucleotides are TGTGCCAGCAGCGGTAGCGGGAGATTGGGCCAGTACTTC.

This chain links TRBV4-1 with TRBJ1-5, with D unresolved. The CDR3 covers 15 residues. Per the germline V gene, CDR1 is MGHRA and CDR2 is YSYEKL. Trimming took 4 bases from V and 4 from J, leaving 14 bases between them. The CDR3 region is CASSPGSLVNQPQHF. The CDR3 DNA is TGCGCCAGCAGCCCCGGGTCACTGGTAAATCAGCCCCAGCATTTT.